This T cell receptor beta chain is drawn from a study of CD4+ T cells in melanoma. Study conclusions and caveats: A reported correlation linked neoantigen-specific CD4+ T cells to CD8+, macrophage and B cell function.

Generated by immunoSEQ multiplex PCR, the TCRdb table keeps only in-frame clones and is missing some. The repertoire includes about 11,000 clones, about 72% of them detected once, and 12% to 15% sits in the top ten. This clone was counted between two and nine times. Its antigen is still unknown. Input material: cells from a culture (not recorded whether cultured in vitro). The origin of this receptor is a human donor with melanoma.

CDR3 in amino acids: CASRFRDKGSYEQYF. In nucleotides, the CDR3 is TGTGCCAGCAGGTTCCGGGACAAAGGATCCTACGAGCAGTACTTC. This chain uses TRBV2 with TRBJ2-7; D possibly corresponds to TRBD1 (6 bases). The CDR3 totals 15 residues. The V gene's germline CDR1 is SNHLY and CDR2 FYNNEI. Trimming took off 6 bases at V and 1 base at J, with 16 bases between the two ends.